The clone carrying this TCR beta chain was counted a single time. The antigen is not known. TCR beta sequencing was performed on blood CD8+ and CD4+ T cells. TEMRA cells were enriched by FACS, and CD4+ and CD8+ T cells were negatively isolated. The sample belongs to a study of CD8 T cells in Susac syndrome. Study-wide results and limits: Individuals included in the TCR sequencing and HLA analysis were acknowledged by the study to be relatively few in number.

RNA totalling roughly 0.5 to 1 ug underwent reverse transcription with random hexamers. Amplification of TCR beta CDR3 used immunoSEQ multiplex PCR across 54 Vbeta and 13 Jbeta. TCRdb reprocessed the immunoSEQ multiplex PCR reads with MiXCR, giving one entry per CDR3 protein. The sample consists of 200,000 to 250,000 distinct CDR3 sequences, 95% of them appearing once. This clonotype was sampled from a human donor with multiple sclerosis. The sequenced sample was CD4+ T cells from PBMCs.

CDR3 sequence reads: CAWRENTEAFF. The CDR3 DNA reads as TGTGCCTGGAGAGAAAACACTGAAGCTTTCTTT. The chain employs TRBV30 and TRBJ1-1; D gene unclear. Germline V gives CDR1 GTSNPN, CDR2 SVGIG (reference sequence). The CDR3 is 11 amino acids. Trimming cost V 3 bases and J 2 bases, with 4 bases left between them.